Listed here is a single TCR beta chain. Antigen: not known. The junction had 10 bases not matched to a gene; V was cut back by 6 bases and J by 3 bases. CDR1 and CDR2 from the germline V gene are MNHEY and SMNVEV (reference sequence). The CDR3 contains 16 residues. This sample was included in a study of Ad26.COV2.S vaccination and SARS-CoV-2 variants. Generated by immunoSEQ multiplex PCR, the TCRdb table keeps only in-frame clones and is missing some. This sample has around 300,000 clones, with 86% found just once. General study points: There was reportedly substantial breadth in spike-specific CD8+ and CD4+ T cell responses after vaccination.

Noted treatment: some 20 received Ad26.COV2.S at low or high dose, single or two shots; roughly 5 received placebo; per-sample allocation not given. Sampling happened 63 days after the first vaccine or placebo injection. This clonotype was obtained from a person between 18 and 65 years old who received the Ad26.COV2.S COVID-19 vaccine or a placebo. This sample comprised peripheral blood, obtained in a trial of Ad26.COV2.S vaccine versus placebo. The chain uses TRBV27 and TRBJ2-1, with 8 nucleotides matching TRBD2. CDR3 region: CASSVGLAGVYNEQFF. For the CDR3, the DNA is TGTGCCAGCAGCGTCGGGCTAGCGGGTGTCTACAATGAGCAGTTCTTC.